The 24 T cell receptor beta chains below were found in one sample sequenced in a study of beta chain features in type 1 diabetes. Expressed TCRB transcripts were sequenced because the entire RNA isolate underwent reverse transcription. Sequenced by immunoSEQ multiplex PCR; TCRdb stores in-frame clones only, minus some. The table records about 230,000 clones, 9.6% of them present only once. Sequencing used naive CD4+ T cells from blood. The origin of the receptors is a woman between 18 and 29 years old in good health.

This chain joins TRBV6-5 and TRBJ2-1, with D perhaps TRBD2 (5 bases). The CDR3 spans 13 residues. The germline V gene encodes CDR1 MNHEY and CDR2 SVGAGI. Trimming pared 2 bases from V and 9 bases from J, leaving 11 bases between. The chain's CDR3 is CASSYVRGAEQFF. Written as DNA, the CDR3 is TGTGCCAGCAGTTACGTACGGGGTGCTGAGCAGTTCTTC.

The chain is built from TRBV20-1 and TRBJ2-7; D is unresolved. Looked up from germline, CDR1 is DFQATT and CDR2 is SNEGSKA (reference sequence). V lost 6 bases and J 5 bases, leaving 11 bases between the germline ends. The CDR3 runs to 11 residues. CDR3: CSALPPDEQYF. DNA of the CDR3: TGCAGTGCCCTTCCCCCTGACGAGCAGTACTTC.

Worth noting for this clone: The junction and the germline gene differ at one end; a read error may be behind it. The chain recombines TRBV5-1 with TRBJ1-5; D is possibly TRBD1 (5 bases). Looked up from germline, CDR1 is SGHRS and CDR2 is YFSETQ. The CDR3 is 15 residues long. CDR3 in DNA: TGCGCCAGCCGCTTGACAGCGGATAGCAATCAGCCCCAGCATTTT. It yields the protein CASRLTADSNQPQHF.

This clone has only a few counts. The chain employs TRBV2 and TRBJ2-7, with D perhaps TRBD1 (5 bases). The length of the CDR3 is 12 residues. The V and J ends lost 6 bases and 0 bases respectively, with 6 bases between them. Germline values: CDR1 SNHLY, CDR2 FYNNEI. The CDR3 DNA is TGTGCCAGCAGAGGGGTCTCCTACGAGCAGTACTTC. It codes for CASRGVSYEQYF.

The chain employs TRBV6-5 and TRBJ2-7; 8 nucleotides agree with TRBD1. The CDR3 is 14 residues long. CDR1 and CDR2 (germline): MNHEY, SVGAGI. Losses at the gene ends were 7 bases for V and 5 bases for J; bases not matched to a gene: 10. CDR3 DNA sequence: TGTGCCAGCAAAACGGACAGGGTCTACCACGAGCAGTACTTC. This translates into CASKTDRVYHEQYF.

As for this clone: The identical CDR3 is also encoded by other nucleotide sequences in the sample. This rearrangement joins TRBV2 to TRBJ1-5, with 10 bases matching TRBD1. This CDR3 region has 14 residues. The germline V gene has CDR1 SNHLY and CDR2 FYNNEI. V lost 4 bases and J lost 7; bases outside the gene matches: 4. CDR3: CASSGQGAGQPQHF. CDR3 nucleotides: TGTGCCAGCAGTGGACAGGGGGCAGGGCAGCCCCAGCATTTT.

This chain joins TRBV2 and TRBJ2-5; 7 bases line up with TRBD2. The CDR3 consists of 14 residues. The ends lost 3 bases at V and 0 bases at J; junction bases unmatched: 1. CDR1 SNHLY and CDR2 FYNNEI come from the germline V gene. CDR3 region: CASSELADQETQYF. The CDR3 bases are TGTGCCAGCAGTGAGCTAGCGGACCAAGAGACCCAGTACTTC.

The V gene is TRBV6-1, the J gene TRBJ1-5; D remains ambiguous. The CDR3 extends over 16 amino acids. Trimming stripped 3 bases from V and 0 bases from J, with 12 bases between. Germline V gives CDR1 MNHNS, CDR2 SASEGT. As DNA, the CDR3 is TGTGCCAGCAGTGAGTCTGAGAACCATAGCAATCAGCCCCAGCATTTT. It translates to CASSESENHSNQPQHF.

J is TRBJ2-3 and V is TRBV19, with 9 nucleotides matching TRBD1. Per germline, CDR1 LNHDA and CDR2 SQIVND (reference sequence). Trimming cost V 3 bases and J 4 bases; bases outside gene matches: 5. This CDR3 has 15 residues. CDR3 bases: TGTGCCAGTAGTATGGGGGGACAGGGCGCAGATACGCAGTATTTT. Protein sequence: CASSMGGQGADTQYF.

The chain joins TRBV7-6 to TRBJ1-5; no reliable D call. The CDR3 loop spans 14 amino acids. Germline CDR1 SGHVS, CDR2 FNYEAQ. V was shortened by 3 bases and J by 0 bases, with 6 bases between the two germline ends. The CDR3 is CASSLYSSNQPQHF. The CDR3 DNA reads as TGTGCCAGCAGCTTGTACAGTAGCAATCAGCCCCAGCATTTT.

This clone appeared a few times. J is TRBJ2-3 and V is TRBV28; 10 bases are a match to TRBD2. Looked up from germline, CDR1 is MDHEN and CDR2 is SYDVKM. Trimming cost V 4 bases and J 3 bases; bases outside gene matches: 7. This CDR3 has 16 amino acids. The CDR3 loop is CASSSSGGPGTDTQYF. As DNA, the CDR3 is TGTGCCAGCAGTTCTAGCGGGGGTCCGGGGACAGATACGCAGTATTTT.

The gene calls are TRBV19 and TRBJ2-3, with a possible D match to TRBD2 (5 bases). The length of the CDR3 is 15 residues. V lost 5 bases, J lost 2 bases, and 14 bases lay in between. From germline, CDR1 is LNHDA and CDR2 SQIVND (reference sequence). CDR3 coding DNA: TGTGCCAGTAGTTCCTCCTCGGGAACCACAGATACGCAGTATTTT. Translating gives CASSSSSGTTDTQYF.

The gene calls are TRBV6-6 and TRBJ2-3; 7 bases fit TRBD1. Germline V gives CDR1 MNHNY, CDR2 SVGAGI (reference sequence). The CDR3 is made up of 15 amino acids. The V and J ends lost 7 bases and 2 bases, in that order; junction bases with no gene match: 9. In nucleotides, the CDR3 is TGTGCCAGCAATCAGGGGGACGGTTTCACAGATACGCAGTATTTT. It yields the protein CASNQGDGFTDTQYF.

This clone was seen only a few times. V is TRBV27 and J is TRBJ1-2; tentatively, D is TRBD1 (5 bases). Trimming removed 6 bases from V and 5 bases from J, with 19 bases in between. This CDR3 contains 15 residues. Germline V gene sequence: CDR1 MNHEY, CDR2 SMNVEV (reference sequence). The CDR3 DNA follows: TGTGCCAGCAGCTCCTTAGGGGCGGCGGAATATGGCTACACCTTC. Protein product: CASSSLGAAEYGYTF.

This clone was picked up a small number of times. The chain joins TRBV29-1 to TRBJ2-7, with TRBD2 matching 10 bases. CDR1 is SQVTM, CDR2 ANQGSEA, per germline. This CDR3 spans 14 amino acids. V lost 2 bases and J lost 3; bases outside the gene matches: 4. The CDR3 reads CSVELRTSGYEQYF. The DNA for the CDR3 is TGCAGCGTTGAACTGAGGACTAGCGGCTACGAGCAGTACTTC.

The chain links TRBV30 to TRBJ2-7, with a possible D match to TRBD1 (6 bases). Germline lookup yields CDR1 GTSNPN and CDR2 SVGIG (reference sequence). The CDR3 loop spans 13 amino acids. Between the trimmed V and J ends, which lost 2 bases and 7 bases, there was a span of 15 bases. The DNA of the CDR3 is TGTGCCTGGAGTCCAGGGGCCCGAATAGAGCAGTACTTC. Translating gives CAWSPGARIEQYF.

The chain employs TRBV5-4 and TRBJ2-1, with 10 bases matching TRBD2. The V gene's germline CDR1 is SGHNT and CDR2 YYREEE (reference sequence). J gave up 6 bases and V 1 base, and 4 bases lay outside the gene matches. The CDR3 is 15 residues long. CDR3 loop: CASSLPAGGVNEQFF. DNA for the CDR3: TGTGCCAGCAGCTTGCCAGCGGGAGGGGTCAATGAGCAGTTCTTC.

This chain uses TRBV6-5 with TRBJ1-5; a possible D gene is TRBD1 (6 bases). Germline CDR1 MNHEY, CDR2 SVGAGI. The CDR3 totals 12 residues. Deletions cut 6 bases from V and 8 bases from J, with 11 bases between. The CDR3 spells CASRRGGEPQHF. CDR3 DNA: TGTGCCAGCAGGAGAGGGGGGGAGCCCCAGCATTTT.

V usage is TRBV9 and J usage is TRBJ1-3; 10 bases align to TRBD1. J was trimmed by 2 bases and V by 3 bases; bases with no gene match: 11. The CDR3 is made up of 18 amino acids. Germline V gene data show CDR1 as SGDLS and CDR2 as YYNGEE. In nucleotides, the CDR3 is TGTGCCAGCAGCGCGACAGGGGGCGTCGGACTGCCTGGAAACACCATATATTTT. As protein: CASSATGGVGLPGNTIYF.

This clone was seen only a few times. The chain uses TRBV5-1 and TRBJ1-2; 8 bases match TRBD1. V lost 4 bases and J lost 2; bases outside the gene matches: 7. The CDR3 is 15 residues long. From germline, CDR1 is SGHRS and CDR2 YFSETQ. CDR3 region: CASSHGQGANYGYTF. As DNA, the CDR3 is TGCGCCAGCAGCCACGGACAGGGAGCGAACTATGGCTACACCTTC.

This clone was detected only a few times. The chain joins TRBV1 to TRBJ2-1; the tabulated D call, TRBD2, remains unverified against the DNA. TRBV1 constitutes a pseudogene. CDR3 length equals 19 residues. CDR3 sequence reads: CTSRQIARLAELKYNEQFF. The CDR3 DNA is TGCACCAGCAGGCAAATTGCCCGACTAGCGGAACTAAAGTACAATGAGCAGTTCTTC.

The genes are TRBV5-1 and TRBJ1-2, with D unclear. Trimming left V 2 bases short and J 0 bases short, with 8 bases between. This CDR3 is 14 amino acids long. Germline CDR1 is SGHRS and CDR2 is YFSETQ. The CDR3 nucleotides read TGCGCCAGCAGCTTCTGGCAGGCTAACTATGGCTACACCTTC. Translating gives CASSFWQANYGYTF.

This clone has at least ten counts. The chain is built from TRBV4-1 and TRBJ2-1; a possible D gene is TRBD2 (7 bases). Germline V gene sequence: CDR1 MGHRA, CDR2 YSYEKL. The CDR3 covers 14 residues. V was shortened by 3 bases and J by 10 bases, with 16 bases between the two germline ends. The CDR3 is CASSHQTGGREQFF. The CDR3, as DNA: TGCGCCAGCAGCCACCAGACCGGGGGGCGGGAGCAGTTCTTC.

This clone was recorded a few times. This chain uses TRBV7-9 with TRBJ2-2; unclear D gene. Germline values: CDR1 SEHNR, CDR2 FQNEAQ (reference sequence). Trimming stripped 5 bases from V and 1 base from J, with 11 bases between. The CDR3 contains 15 residues. CDR3 loop: CASSRVLGNTGELFF. In DNA form, the CDR3 reads TGTGCCAGCAGCCGTGTTCTAGGGAACACCGGGGAGCTGTTTTTT.